These 3 T cell receptor beta chains originate from one sample sequenced in a study of early T cells in non-severe SARS-CoV-2 infection (dated by TCRdb to about 2021). Libraries were constructed by 5' RACE. Reads for this sample came from a NextSeq 500. TCRdb itself trimmed the public reads at Q25 with fastp, ran MiXCR and retained productive beta chains. Entries are consolidated by CDR3 protein sequence, retaining the most common genes and DNA. The sample has 25,000 to 30,000 distinct CDR3 sequences on record, 5.5% to 6.5% of them singletons. 4.5% to 6% of the sample comes from the top ten. The sequenced sample consisted of whole blood. Receptor source: an adult who was a healthcare worker with PCR-confirmed SARS-CoV-2 infection or an uninfected control (not recorded which).

This clonotype showed up many times. The V call is TRBV6-2 or TRBV6-3, the J call TRBJ2-1; 10 bases match TRBD1. Per the germline V gene, CDR1 is MNHEY and CDR2 is SVGEGT. V dropped 7 bases and J dropped 4; count of bases not matched to a gene: 7. There are 15 residues in the CDR3. DNA for the CDR3: TGTGCCAGCACCGAAAGGGGACAGGGGTACAATGAGCAGTTCTTC. Translated, it gives CASTERGQGYNEQFF.

This clonotype was recorded many times. The chain has TRBV20-1 and TRBJ2-7; no firm D call. The germline V gene encodes CDR1 DFQATT and CDR2 SNEGSKA (reference sequence). The CDR3 has 13 residues. The ends were cut back, 3 bases at V and 3 bases at J, with 12 bases in the middle. The CDR3 nucleotides are TGCAGTGCTAGGGACCCCCCGGGCTACGAGCAGTACTTC. This gives the protein CSARDPPGYEQYF.

This clonotype was observed a few times. V usage is TRBV14 and J usage is TRBJ2-2; D is ambiguous. CDR3 length equals 14 residues. V gave up 2 bases and J gave up 1 base, with 5 bases separating them. CDR1 is SGHDN, CDR2 FVKESK, per germline. DNA of the CDR3: TGTGCCAGCAGCCAATTACGGAACACCGGGGAGCTGTTTTTT. Residues: CASSQLRNTGELFF.